This T cell receptor (beta chain) originates from a study of CD8 T cells in Susac syndrome. The CDR3 spans 14 residues. The V gene's germline CDR1 is SQVTM and CDR2 ANQGSEA. V lost 2 bases, J lost 5 bases, and 5 bases stayed unmatched. Details on this clonotype: The antigen remains undetermined.

Points from the study as a whole: In TEMRA cells and active patients, CD8+ clonal expansion in Susac reached its peak.

After extraction with the RNeasy kit, about 0.45 to 1 ug of the RNA was reverse transcribed using random hexamers. Amplification of TCR beta CDR3 across 54 Vbeta and 13 Jbeta was performed with immunoSEQ multiplex PCR. TCRdb reprocessed the immunoSEQ multiplex PCR reads with MiXCR, giving one entry per CDR3 protein. The repertoire includes approximately 190,000 distinct CDR3 sequences, more than 85% of them detected once, and approximately 0.15% sits in the top ten. The TEMRA cells underwent FACS enrichment, while the CD8+ and CD4+ T cells underwent negative isolation. The J gene is TRBJ2-1, the V gene TRBV29-1; 8 bases agree with TRBD2. This TCR was recovered from a human donor with Susac syndrome. The sequenced sample was CD8+ T cells from PBMCs. The CDR3 sequence is CSVEPGLEDNEQFF. CDR3 sequence (DNA): TGCAGCGTTGAACCGGGACTAGAGGACAATGAGCAGTTCTTC.